These 17 T cell receptor beta chains were all obtained from the same sample, sequenced in a study of cytomegalovirus exposure and HLA in healthy donors. PCR primers comprised 60 Vbeta and 13 Jbeta primers. The data were produced by immunoSEQ multiplex PCR, yet TCRdb's version contains in-frame clones alone and is incomplete. Of 120,000 to 150,000 clones listed, roughly two thirds are singletons. Sequencing was carried out using PBMCs. The source of these receptors is a woman aged 35 to 49 in good health and CMV-seronegative.

This chain uses TRBV2 with TRBJ1-4; 9 bases fit TRBD1. Losses at the gene ends were 6 bases for V and 4 bases for J; bases not matched to a gene: 0. There are 13 residues in the CDR3. The germline CDR1 and CDR2 sequences are SNHLY and FYNNEI. CDR3: CASRTGGNEKLFF. The CDR3 DNA sequence: TGTGCCAGCAGGACAGGGGGTAATGAAAAACTGTTTTTT. The full variable domain, rest sourced from reference TRBV2 and TRBJ1-4, is EPEVTQTPSHQVTQMGQEVILRCVPISNHLYFYWYRQILGQKVEFLVSFYNNEISEKSEIFDDQFSVERPDGSNFTLKIRSTKLEDSAMYFCASRTGGNEKLFFGSGTQLSVL.

The genes are TRBV18 and TRBJ1-1, with a possible D match to TRBD1 (5 bases). CDR1 is KGHSH, CDR2 LQKENI, per germline. The CDR3 covers 14 residues. V lost 5 bases and J 5 bases, leaving 15 bases between the germline ends. Written as DNA, the CDR3 is TGTGCCAGCTCATTACAGGCCGAAAAAACTGAAGCTTTCTTT. Protein product: CASSLQAEKTEAFF.

This clone has more than one count but fewer than ten. The chain combines TRBV7-3 with TRBJ2-6, with D uncertain. V lost 5 bases and J lost 0, with 5 bases in between. CDR1 and CDR2 (germline): SGHTA, FQGTGA. This CDR3 region has 14 residues. The CDR3 DNA sequence: TGTGCCAGCAGCCCGCGCTCTGGGGCCAACGTCCTGACTTTC. Translated, it gives CASSPRSGANVLTF.

In this sample, this clone turned up a few times. The chain joins TRBV19 to TRBJ1-2; no firm D call. The CDR3 spans 15 residues. Deletions cut 3 bases from V and 10 bases from J, with 21 bases between. Germline loops: CDR1 LNHDA, CDR2 SQIVND (reference sequence). CDR3 in amino acids: CASSIRQVQAPIYTF. CDR3 nucleotides: TGTGCCAGTAGTATCCGTCAGGTCCAAGCCCCGATCTACACCTTC.

This clone showed up just a few times. CDR3 loop: CASSLSLGGQSSNTEAFF. CDR3 DNA: TGTGCCAGCAGCTTAAGTTTGGGCGGGCAATCGAGTAACACTGAAGCTTTCTTT. The chain employs TRBV11-3 and TRBJ1-1, with D unclear. Germline V CDR1 and CDR2: SGHNT, YENEEA. V was pared by 2 bases and J by 2 bases, with 21 bases between. CDR3 length: 18 residues.

Here the CDR3 DNA reads TGCGCCAGCAGCCAGGGAGGACGGGGGGGGGCAGAGACCCAGTACTTC. The encoded protein is CASSQGGRGGAETQYF. The chain recombines TRBV4-1 with TRBJ2-5; 8 nucleotides agree with TRBD2. Trimming took 3 bases from V and 4 from J; bases not matched to a gene: 10. The CDR3 totals 16 residues. Germline V lookup: CDR1 MGHRA, CDR2 YSYEKL.

The chain combines TRBV4-2 with TRBJ2-3; 11 bases fit TRBD2. Trimming at V came to 0 bases and at J to 1 base, leaving 9 bases not matched to a gene. Germline V CDR1 and CDR2: LGHNA, YNFKEQ. CDR3 size: 19 residues. CDR3 DNA: TGTGCCAGCAGCCAAGAAGGTCTAGCGGGGGGAGTAGGCACAGATACGCAGTATTTT. Amino acids: CASSQEGLAGGVGTDTQYF.

The chain uses TRBV5-1 and TRBJ1-2, with 10 bases aligning to TRBD1. Germline V lookup: CDR1 SGHRS, CDR2 YFSETQ. Trimming took 2 bases from V and 8 from J; bases not matched to a gene: 12. This CDR3 is 16 amino acids long. In DNA, the CDR3 is TGCGCCAGCAGCTTAGACGGGGACAGGGGTGTAGGCGGCTACACCTTC. Amino acid sequence: CASSLDGDRGVGGYTF.

The chain uses TRBV13 and TRBJ2-3; TRBD2 agrees at 9 bases. This CDR3 comprises 16 residues. V shed 5 bases, J shed 5 bases, and the junction held 11 bases outside the gene matches. CDR1 is PRHDT and CDR2 is FYEKMQ in the germline V gene (reference sequence). The CDR3 region has the DNA TGTGCCAGCAGCCCCGGGGGCGGGGGGGCCAGAGATACGCAGTATTTT. Protein sequence: CASSPGGGGARDTQYF. Filled out from reference TRBV13 and TRBJ2-3, the complete variable domain reads AAGVIQSPRHLIKEKRETATLKCYPIPRHDTVYWYQQGPGQDPQFLISFYEKMQSDKGSIPDRFSAQQFSDYHSELNMSSLELGDSALYFCASSPGGGGARDTQYFGPGTRLTVL.

This clone was seen a few times. In DNA, the CDR3 is TGTGCCAGCAGTATGGGACAGGGGGCGAGTTACGAGCAGTACGTC. This encodes CASSMGQGASYEQYV. The chain links TRBV6-1 to TRBJ2-7, with 12 bases aligning to TRBD1. Losses at the gene ends were 5 bases for V and 4 bases for J; bases not matched to a gene: 6. The CDR3 covers 15 residues. The germline gives CDR1 MNHNS, CDR2 SASEGT.

This clone has only one observation. The J gene is TRBJ2-2, the V gene TRBV28, with D possibly being TRBD2 (6 bases). Germline V CDR1 and CDR2: MDHEN, SYDVKM. Trimming stripped 8 bases from V and 3 bases from J, with 10 bases between. The CDR3 runs 13 residues. CDR3 coding DNA: TGTGCCAGCCTGCGGGGCGACACCGGGGAGCTGTTTTTT. Amino acids: CASLRGDTGELFF.

This clone is a singleton in its sample. The chain employs TRBV9 and TRBJ1-3; D gene uncertain. CDR1 and CDR2 (germline): SGDLS, YYNGEE. CDR3 length: 16 residues. V lost 4 bases and J 1 base, leaving 15 bases between the germline ends. The DNA for the CDR3 is TGTGCCAGCAGCCCCCCCCCTCCAGGTTCTGGAAACACCATATATTTT. Amino acids: CASSPPPPGSGNTIYF.

In DNA form, the CDR3 reads TGTGCCAGCAGCGTGTTAGGGGGGGGCACAGATACGCAGTATTTT. Its protein is CASSVLGGGTDTQYF. The rearrangement links TRBV9 to TRBJ2-3; perhaps TRBD2 as D (7 bases). CDR1 is SGDLS, CDR2 YYNGEE, per germline. The CDR3 loop spans 15 amino acids. V lost 2 bases to trimming and J lost 1 base, with 11 bases between them. The variable domain in full, completed from reference TRBV9 and TRBJ2-3, reads DSGVTQTPKHLITATGQRVTLRCSPRSGDLSVYWYQQSLDQGLQFLIQYYNGEERAKGNILERFSAQQFPDLHSELNLSSLELGDSALYFCASSVLGGGTDTQYFGPGTRLTVL.

This chain uses TRBV7-9 with TRBJ2-3; TRBD2 matches 8 bases. Germline V gene sequence: CDR1 SEHNR, CDR2 FQNEAQ (reference sequence). The CDR3 contains 14 residues. The V and J ends lost 5 bases and 6 bases, in that order; junction bases with no gene match: 7. The CDR3 reads CASSLSGGSDTQYF. As DNA, the CDR3 is TGTGCCAGCAGCCTCAGCGGGGGCTCCGATACGCAGTATTTT.

The chain carries TRBV6-1 and TRBJ2-1; 14 bases are a match to TRBD2. The V segment lost 4 bases and the J segment 8 bases; nucleotides outside the gene matches: 13. The CDR3 runs 18 residues. The germline V gene has CDR1 MNHNS and CDR2 SASEGT. The CDR3 is CASSGGLAGGLGFYEQFF. Here the CDR3 DNA reads TGTGCCAGCAGTGGAGGACTAGCGGGGGGCCTAGGTTTCTATGAGCAGTTCTTC.

This chain uses TRBV5-1 with TRBJ1-4; 9 nucleotides agree with TRBD1. This CDR3 has 14 amino acids. Trimming removed 4 bases from V and 7 bases from J; junction bases left unmatched: 5. Per germline, CDR1 SGHRS and CDR2 YFSETQ. CDR3 sequence (DNA): TGCGCCAGCAGCATGGGACAGGGCTCTGAAAAACTGTTTTTT. This encodes CASSMGQGSEKLFF. Based on the CDR3 plus reference TRBV5-1 and TRBJ1-4, the full variable domain is KAGVTQTPRYLIKTRGQQVTLSCSPISGHRSVSWYQQTPGQGLQFLFEYFSETQRNKGNFPGRFSGRQFSNSRSEMNVSTLELGDSALYLCASSMGQGSEKLFFGSGTQLSVL.

The chain combines TRBV2 with TRBJ1-3, with D maybe TRBD1 (6 bases). Deletions cut 2 bases from V and 4 bases from J, with 12 bases between. The CDR3 sequence is 15 residues long. Germline CDR1 reads SNHLY; CDR2 reads FYNNEI. CDR3 nucleotides: TGTGCCAGCAGTGAAACGTACCAGGGGGGAAACACCATATATTTT. Its protein product is CASSETYQGGNTIYF.